This is a list of T cell receptor beta chains from one sample in a study of T cells in Graves' hyperthyroidism and ophthalmopathy. TCRdb reprocessed the multiplex PCR reads with MiXCR, giving one entry per CDR3 protein. The profile shows around 400,000 distinct CDR3 sequences, 12% to 15% of them singletons. Material for sequencing was blood. Every receptor here comes from a woman aged 55-70 years with Graves' ophthalmopathy. Each CDR3 is given with its conserved first and last residue. Each record gives: V gene, J gene, clone size, CDR3 length, D gene, CDR3 DNA, CDR3 protein. The D gene is left open where the match is weak. Clone sizes are given selectively: once, few, many, or a class where the clone is expanded.

>TRBV6-2/TRBV6-3|TRBJ2-1|few|15|TRBD2
TGTGCCAGCAGTTACCGGCGCGGGAGCTACAATGAGCAGTTCTTC
CASSYRRGSYNEQFF
>TRBV20-1|TRBJ2-3|many|14|-
TGCAGTGCGTACGGGACTTCCTCCACAGATACGCAGTATTTT
CSAYGTSSTDTQYF
>TRBV28|TRBJ2-2|many|15|TRBD1
TGTGCCAGTAGAGGGACAGGGATTGGCACCGGGGAGCTGTTTTTT
CASRGTGIGTGELFF
>TRBV12-5|TRBJ2-2|few|15|-
TGTGCTAGTGGTTTGAGCGGGCAGGGCACCGGGGAGCTGTTTTTT
CASGLSGQGTGELFF
>TRBV2|TRBJ2-5|many|14|-
TGTGCCAGCAGGGAACACAGGGCGCAAGAGACCCAGTACTTC
CASREHRAQETQYF
>TRBV29-1|TRBJ2-7|few|12|-
TGCAGCGTTGGCCAGGCCACCTACGAGCAGTACTTC
CSVGQATYEQYF
>TRBV5-1|TRBJ1-6|many|15|-
TGCGCCAGCAGCTTGGCCTCGGGGGCGCGATCACCCCTCCACTTT
CASSLASGARSPLHF
>TRBV5-1|TRBJ2-3|-|17|TRBD2
TGCGCCAGCAGCTTGGCCACCGGGAGGTCATACACAGATACGCAGTATTTT
CASSLATGRSYTDTQYF
>TRBV5-1|TRBJ1-6|few|13|-
TGCGCCAGCAGCACTGATACCAATTCACCCCTCCACTTT
CASSTDTNSPLHF
>TRBV25-1|TRBJ1-2|-|12|-
TGTGCCAGCAGTGAATATGGTGGCGGCTACACCTTC
CASSEYGGGYTF
>TRBV11-2|TRBJ2-7|-|16|TRBD2
TGTGCCAGCAGCGCGGGACTAGCGGGAGGGGAGTACGAGCAGTACTTC
CASSAGLAGGEYEQYF
>TRBV5-1|TRBJ2-1|many|20|TRBD2
TGCGCCAGCAGCACACCGGCCGGAGCTAGCGGGATCTACTCCTACAATGAGCAGTTCTTC
CASSTPAGASGIYSYNEQFF
>TRBV7-2|TRBJ2-7|many|11|-
TGTGCCAGCAGCTTGCACGACGAGCAGTACTTC
CASSLHDEQYF
>TRBV5-1|TRBJ2-3|-|16|TRBD2
TGCGCCAGCAGCCCGCCGACTAGCAAATACACAGATACGCAGTATTTT
CASSPPTSKYTDTQYF
>TRBV7-8|TRBJ1-1|many|14|TRBD1
TGTGCCAGCAGCTTCAAAATCGACAGGGCCGAAGCTTTCTTT
CASSFKIDRAEAFF
>TRBV11-2|TRBJ2-3|many|16|-
TGTGCCAGCAGCTTAACGGGCCGTAGGGGCACAGATACGCAGTATTTT
CASSLTGRRGTDTQYF
>TRBV5-1|TRBJ1-1|-|14|TRBD1
TGCGCCAGCAGCCCGGGACAGGGAGGGACTGAAGCTTTCTTT
CASSPGQGGTEAFF
>TRBV19|TRBJ2-1|-|14|TRBD2
TGTGCCAGTAGCAATAGCGGGAGGGCCGCTGAGCGGTTCTTC
CASSNSGRAAERFF
>TRBV20-1|TRBJ2-4|many|14|-
TGCAGTGCCCGCCGCGGGATAGCCAAAAACATTCAGTACTTC
CSARRGIAKNIQYF
>TRBV7-9|TRBJ2-7|many|14|TRBD2
TGTGCCAGCAGCCCCCGGGGCGGGAGACCCGAGCAGTACTTC
CASSPRGGRPEQYF
>TRBV28|TRBJ1-1|few|13|-
TGTGCCAGCAGTTTAGCGACTTGGACTGAAGCTTTCTTT
CASSLATWTEAFF
>TRBV7-2|TRBJ2-7|many|13|-
TGTGCCAGCAGCACCAGCCCGAGCGCGGGGCAGTACTTC
CASSTSPSAGQYF
>TRBV24-1|TRBJ2-3|-|15|-
TGTGCCACCGCCCCTTGGGGGAGCCACACAGATACGCAGTATTTT
CATAPWGSHTDTQYF
>TRBV6-5|TRBJ2-1|many|14|TRBD1
TGTGCCAGCAGTTACTTGCAGGGGGCGGGTGAGCAGTTCTTC
CASSYLQGAGEQFF
>TRBV7-8|TRBJ2-1|many|15|-
TGTGCCAGCAGCTTAGGGGTTAGCAGATACAATGAGCAGTTCTTC
CASSLGVSRYNEQFF
>TRBV6-2/TRBV6-3|TRBJ2-3|many|15|TRBD2
TGTGCCAGCAGCCGGGGACTAGCGGGAGTTGATACGCAGTATTTT
CASSRGLAGVDTQYF
>TRBV7-8|TRBJ2-3|-|14|-
TGTGCCAGCAGCCCCTGGATCAGCACAGATACGCAGTATTTT
CASSPWISTDTQYF
>TRBV7-6|TRBJ2-3|many|16|TRBD2
TGTGCCAGCAGCTTAGAGGCTAGCGGGAGGACAGATACGCAGTATTTT
CASSLEASGRTDTQYF